This TCR beta chain appears in the sequencing data of a study of cytomegalovirus exposure and HLA in healthy donors. On the study more broadly: Earlier findings included about 120 million unique TCR beta sequences obtained from about 179 million T cells. Study-wide results and caveats: In a later analysis, V- and J-gene trimming of beta chains associated with a DCLRE1C missense variant, replicated independently. Data from an earlier analysis indicated that most TCR beta V segments were productive either about 90% or about 30% of the time. Presence/absence comparisons presumed near-even sequencing depth among donors.

Germline V CDR1 and CDR2: LNHNV, YYDKDF (reference sequence). Trimming left V 0 bases short and J 0 bases short, with 6 bases between. The CDR3 length is 15 residues. A note on this clone: Antigen: not known.

The PCR used 60 Vbeta and 13 Jbeta primers. Profiled with immunoSEQ multiplex PCR; TCRdb holds only in-frame clones, not every one. In the table there are more than 110,000 clones, about 10% of which are singletons. The sequencing input was PBMCs. This receptor was obtained from a man aged 50 to 60 in good health and CMV-seronegative. The V gene is TRBV15, the J gene TRBJ1-3; D not certain. CDR3 sequence: CATSRDLSSGNTIYF. The CDR3 nucleotides read TGTGCCACCAGCAGAGATCTAAGCTCTGGAAACACCATATATTTT.